This T cell receptor beta chain emerged from a study of post-analysis software for immune sequencing data. Turning to the study itself: The cohort encompassed relapsing-remitting, secondary progressive and progressive-relapsing multiple sclerosis disease courses. General study findings and limits: Roughly 5 TRBV segments, TRBV5-6, TRBV5-1 and TRBV20-1 among them, were found more frequent in patients than controls.

Concerning this clonotype: Its antigen is still unknown.

This CDR3 has 12 residues. Germline CDR1 SGDLS, CDR2 YYNGEE. V lost 0 bases and J lost 7, with 5 bases in between. cDNA libraries of TCR beta carried unique molecular identifiers. Roughly 0.5 million cDNA molecules were obtained from about 0.98 to 11 million T cells. From the PCR reads, TCRdb called clonotypes with MiXCR, one entry per CDR3 protein. The sample contains about 430,000 distinct CDR3 sequences, 30% to 40% of which appear only once. Material: blood. V usage is TRBV9 and J usage is TRBJ2-1; D remains ambiguous. This clonotype was obtained from a girl aged 2-10 years with multiple sclerosis. Here the CDR3 DNA reads TGTGCCAGCAGCGTAGGGCTTAATGAGCAGTTCTTC. Residues: CASSVGLNEQFF.